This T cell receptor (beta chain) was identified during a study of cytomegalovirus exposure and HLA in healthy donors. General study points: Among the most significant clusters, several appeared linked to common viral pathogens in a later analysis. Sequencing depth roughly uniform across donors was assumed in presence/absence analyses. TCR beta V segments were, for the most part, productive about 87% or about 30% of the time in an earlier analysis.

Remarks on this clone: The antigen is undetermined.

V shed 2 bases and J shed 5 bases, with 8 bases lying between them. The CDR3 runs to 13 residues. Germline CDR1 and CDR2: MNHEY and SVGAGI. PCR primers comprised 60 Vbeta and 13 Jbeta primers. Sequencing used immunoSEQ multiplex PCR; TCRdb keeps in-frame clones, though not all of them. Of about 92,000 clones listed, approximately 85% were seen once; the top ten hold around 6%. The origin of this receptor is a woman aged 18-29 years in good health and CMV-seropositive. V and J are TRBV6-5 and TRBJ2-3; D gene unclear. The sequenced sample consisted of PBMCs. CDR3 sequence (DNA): TGTGCCAGCAGTTACATGTCCGGAGATACGCAGTATTTT. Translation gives CASSYMSGDTQYF.